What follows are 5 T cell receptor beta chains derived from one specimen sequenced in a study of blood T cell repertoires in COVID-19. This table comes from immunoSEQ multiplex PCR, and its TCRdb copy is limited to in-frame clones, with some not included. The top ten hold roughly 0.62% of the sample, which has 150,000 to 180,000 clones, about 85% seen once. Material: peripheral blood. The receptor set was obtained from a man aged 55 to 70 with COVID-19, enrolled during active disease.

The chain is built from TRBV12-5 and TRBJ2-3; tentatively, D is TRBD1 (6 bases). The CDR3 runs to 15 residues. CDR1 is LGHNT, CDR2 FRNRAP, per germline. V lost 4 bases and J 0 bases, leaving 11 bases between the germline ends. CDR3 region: CASGSRGISTDTQYF. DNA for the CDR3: TGTGCTAGTGGTTCTAGGGGGATTAGCACAGATACGCAGTATTTT.

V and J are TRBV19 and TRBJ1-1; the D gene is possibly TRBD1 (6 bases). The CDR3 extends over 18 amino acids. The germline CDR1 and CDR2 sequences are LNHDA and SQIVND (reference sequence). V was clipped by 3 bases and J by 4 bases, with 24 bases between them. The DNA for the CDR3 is TGTGCCAGTAGTATCCGGCAGGGGCTTGGAAATTTGGGCACTGAAGCTTTCTTT. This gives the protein CASSIRQGLGNLGTEAFF.

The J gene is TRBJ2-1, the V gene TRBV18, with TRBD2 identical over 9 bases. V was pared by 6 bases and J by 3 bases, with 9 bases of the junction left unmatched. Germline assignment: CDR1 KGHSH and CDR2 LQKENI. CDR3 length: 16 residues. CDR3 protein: CASSRASGGNYNEQFF. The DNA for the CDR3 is TGTGCCAGCTCCCGAGCCAGCGGGGGGAACTACAATGAGCAGTTCTTC.

The CDR3 sequence is CASSYSMTGGTEAFF. The CDR3 DNA reads as TGTGCCAGCAGTTACTCGATGACAGGGGGAACTGAAGCTTTCTTT. This chain joins TRBV6-5 and TRBJ1-1, with 9 nucleotides matching TRBD1. There are 15 residues in the CDR3. Germline loops: CDR1 MNHEY, CDR2 SVGAGI. The J segment lost 5 bases and the V segment lost 0 bases, leaving 4 bases of the junction unmatched.

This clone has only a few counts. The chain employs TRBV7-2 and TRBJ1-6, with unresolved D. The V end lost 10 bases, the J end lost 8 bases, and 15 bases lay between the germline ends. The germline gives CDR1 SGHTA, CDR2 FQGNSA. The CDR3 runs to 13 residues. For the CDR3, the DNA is TGTGCCACCTCCGGGTCCTTGGATTCACCCCTCCACTTT. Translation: CATSGSLDSPLHF.